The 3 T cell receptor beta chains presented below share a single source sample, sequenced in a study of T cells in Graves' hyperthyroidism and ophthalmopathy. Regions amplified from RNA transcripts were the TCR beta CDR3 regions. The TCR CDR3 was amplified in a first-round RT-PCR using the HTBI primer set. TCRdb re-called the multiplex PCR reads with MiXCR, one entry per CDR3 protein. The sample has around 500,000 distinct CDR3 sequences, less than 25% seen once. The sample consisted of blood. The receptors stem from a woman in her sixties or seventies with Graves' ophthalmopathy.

DNA for the CDR3: TGTGCCAGCAGCGTAGGGGCTACCCCAGGCGAGCAGTACTTC. Translating it yields CASSVGATPGEQYF. The chain employs TRBV9 and TRBJ2-7; D is uncertain. The length of the CDR3 is 14 residues. V was cut by 0 bases and J by 6 bases, with 13 bases left in between. The germline gives CDR1 SGDLS, CDR2 YYNGEE.

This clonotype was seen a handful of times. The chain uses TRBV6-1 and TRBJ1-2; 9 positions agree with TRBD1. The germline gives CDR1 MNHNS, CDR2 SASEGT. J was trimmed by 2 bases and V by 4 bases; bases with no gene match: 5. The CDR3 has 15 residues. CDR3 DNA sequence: TGTGCCAGCAGTGGAGGGACAGGGAAGAACTATGGCTACACCTTC. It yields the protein CASSGGTGKNYGYTF.

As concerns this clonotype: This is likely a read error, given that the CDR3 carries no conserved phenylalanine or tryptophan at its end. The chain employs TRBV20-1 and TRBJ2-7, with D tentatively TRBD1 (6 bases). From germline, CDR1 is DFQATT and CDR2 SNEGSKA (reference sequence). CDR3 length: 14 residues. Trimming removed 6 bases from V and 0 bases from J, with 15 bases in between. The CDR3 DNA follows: TGCAGTGCCACTAGACAGGAGAGCTCCTACGAGCAGTACTCC. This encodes CSATRQESSYEQYS.